This T cell receptor (beta chain) was obtained from a study of early T cells in non-severe SARS-CoV-2 infection. The CDR3 totals 15 residues. J lost 1 base, V lost 6 bases, and 7 bases had no gene match. Each cDNA molecule carried a unique molecular identifier. TCRdb fed the 5' RACE reads into MiXCR, producing one record per CDR3 protein. This sample has approximately 70,000 distinct CDR3 sequences, with 12% found just once. Broader study findings: Anti-spike CD8 responses were favored by VDJdb matching, which missed private and CD4 specificities.

A note on this clonotype: The antigen is not known.

This chain links TRBV12-3 or TRBV12-4 with TRBJ1-1, with 8 bases aligning to TRBD1. The clonotype was recovered from an adult who was a healthcare worker with PCR-confirmed SARS-CoV-2 infection or an uninfected control (not recorded which). The sequenced material came from whole blood. The CDR3 DNA reads as TGTGCCAGCAGCCAAAGGACAGGGACGAACACTGAAGCTTTCTTT. Translating gives CASSQRTGTNTEAFF.